These 15 T cell receptor beta chains were sequenced from one sample in a study of a mutant IDH1 vaccine in newly diagnosed glioma. Time point of the sample: week 5, during vaccination. With topical imiquimod, each dose of the vaccine consisted of 300 ug of mutant IDH1 20-mer peptide. The antigens of these receptors remain unknown. Method: immunoSEQ multiplex PCR; TCRdb's copy keeps in-frame clones and lacks some. The table lists 50,000 to 70,000 clones, approximately 79% of them singletons. Sequenced here: PBMCs, sampled from a glioma patient whose treatment included an IDH1 peptide vaccine. Every receptor here comes from a woman aged 18-29 years with glioma. Some clones in this sample may be carry-over from other donors' samples.

The chain combines TRBV4-3 with TRBJ2-3, with D uncertain. The CDR3 length is 13 residues. The germline V gene has CDR1 LGHNA and CDR2 YSLEER. The V end was cut by 4 bases, the J end by 2 bases, with 7 bases between. CDR3 loop: CASSPTLTDTQYF. DNA of the CDR3: TGCGCCAGCAGCCCAACCCTCACAGATACGCAGTATTTT.

The chain couples TRBV6-6 to TRBJ1-1; maybe TRBD1 (6 bases). Trimming removed 4 bases at V and 4 bases at J, with 10 bases between. The CDR3 extends over 13 amino acids. In germline, CDR1 is MNHNY, CDR2 SVGAGI (reference sequence). CDR3 in amino acids: CASSFGQSTEAFF. The CDR3, as DNA: TGTGCCAGCAGTTTCGGACAGTCCACTGAAGCTTTCTTT.

The chain combines TRBV6-1 with TRBJ1-5; D unclear. In germline, CDR1 is MNHNS, CDR2 SASEGT. This CDR3 spans 14 amino acids. The V and J ends lost 2 bases and 3 bases respectively, with 8 bases between them. CDR3 residues: CASSEFNFNQPQHF. Here the CDR3 DNA reads TGTGCCAGCAGTGAATTTAATTTCAATCAGCCCCAGCATTTT.

V and J are TRBV9 and TRBJ2-7; tentatively, D is TRBD2 (5 bases). CDR1 and CDR2 from the germline V gene are SGDLS and YYNGEE. The CDR3 totals 12 residues. V was cut by 0 bases and J by 5 bases, with 6 bases left in between. The CDR3 DNA is TGTGCCAGCAGCGTAGACGGGAACGAGCAGTACTTC. It codes for CASSVDGNEQYF.

The CDR3 DNA follows: TGTGCCATCACTACCGCGAACACCGGGGAGCTGTTTTTT. Amino acid sequence: CAITTANTGELFF. The rearrangement joins TRBV10-3 to TRBJ2-2; D gene uncertain. Germline CDR1 ENHRY, CDR2 SYGVKD. The CDR3 spans 13 residues. The V end lost 7 bases, the J end lost 0 bases, and 6 bases lay between the germline ends.

V usage is TRBV27 and J usage is TRBJ1-2; possibly TRBD1 for D (6 bases). V was pared by 1 base and J by 8 bases, with 14 bases between. Germline lookup yields CDR1 MNHEY and CDR2 SMNVEV (reference sequence). The length of the CDR3 is 14 residues. CDR3 sequence reads: CASSLWSGERGYTF. In DNA, the CDR3 is TGTGCCAGCAGTTTATGGTCAGGGGAGAGAGGCTACACCTTC.

The V gene is TRBV27, the J gene TRBJ2-7; D is possibly TRBD2 (5 bases). This CDR3 is built from 15 residues. Per the germline V gene, CDR1 is MNHEY and CDR2 is SMNVEV (reference sequence). Trimming cost V 6 bases and J 9 bases, with 24 bases left between them. The chain's CDR3 is CASRLGLAASEGQYF. In DNA, the CDR3 is TGTGCCAGCAGACTTGGACTGGCAGCCTCTGAGGGGCAGTACTTC.

This chain connects TRBV6-6 to TRBJ2-7; TRBD1 matches at 7 bases. Germline CDR1 is MNHNY and CDR2 is SVGAGI (reference sequence). This CDR3 spans 14 amino acids. V was clipped by 0 bases and J by 7 bases; unmatched bases: 6. In DNA, the CDR3 is TGTGCCAGCAGTTACTCGACAGGGCAGGGGGAGCAGTACTTC. Translated, it gives CASSYSTGQGEQYF.

The gene calls are TRBV4-1 and TRBJ1-2, with D tentatively TRBD1 (5 bases). V lost 7 bases and J lost 2, with 23 bases in between. The V gene's germline CDR1 is MGHRA and CDR2 YSYEKL. The CDR3 has 17 residues. The CDR3, as DNA: TGCGCCAGCATATTGGGGCTACGGGACGGAGTAAACTATGGCTACACCTTC. Encoded protein: CASILGLRDGVNYGYTF.

This sequence joins TRBV9 and TRBJ1-1; 7 bases are shared with TRBD1. The V segment lost 0 bases and the J segment 6 bases; nucleotides outside the gene matches: 11. The germline V gene encodes CDR1 SGDLS and CDR2 YYNGEE. This CDR3 has 16 amino acids. The CDR3 DNA reads TGTGCCAGCAGCGTAGGAGGGGGCCCCTTTGTTGCTGAAGCTTTCTTT. Protein: CASSVGGGPFVAEAFF.

The chain links TRBV10-3 to TRBJ1-1, with TRBD1 matching 7 bases. V gave up 10 bases and J gave up 5 bases; unmatched junction bases: 13. This CDR3 contains 14 residues. Germline loops: CDR1 ENHRY, CDR2 SYGVKD. The CDR3 protein is CANSPTGSRTEAFF. The CDR3 DNA reads TGTGCCAACAGCCCGACAGGGAGTAGGACTGAAGCTTTCTTT.

The J gene is TRBJ1-4, the V gene TRBV7-9, with D tentatively TRBD1 (5 bases). CDR1 SEHNR and CDR2 FQNEAQ come from the germline V gene (reference sequence). This CDR3 spans 13 amino acids. V shed 8 bases and J shed 2 bases, with 9 bases lying between them. Here the CDR3 reads CASPGATNEKLFF. The CDR3 coding sequence is TGTGCCAGCCCCGGGGCCACTAATGAAAAACTGTTTTTT.

This sequence joins TRBV5-4 and TRBJ2-5; possible D gene TRBD1, 6 bases. V dropped 0 bases and J dropped 1 base, with 10 bases sitting between them. Looked up from germline, CDR1 is SGHNT and CDR2 is YYREEE (reference sequence). The CDR3 consists of 15 residues. The DNA for the CDR3 is TGTGCCAGCAGCTTGGGGGGGCTAGGCCAAGAGACCCAGTACTTC. The encoded protein is CASSLGGLGQETQYF.

The J gene is TRBJ1-2, the V gene TRBV6-5; no clear D gene. V was cut by 6 bases and J by 1 base, with 6 bases left in between. From germline, CDR1 is MNHEY and CDR2 SVGAGI. This CDR3 is built from 12 residues. The CDR3, as DNA: TGTGCCAGCAGGGACGGTAACTATGGCTACACCTTC. Amino acid sequence: CASRDGNYGYTF.

The J gene is TRBJ1-4, the V gene TRBV2, with D unclear. V lost 6 bases, J lost 7 bases, and 15 bases lay in between. The germline V gene encodes CDR1 SNHLY and CDR2 FYNNEI. The CDR3 runs to 14 residues. Here the CDR3 reads CASRSVGGSEKLFF. The CDR3 coding sequence is TGTGCCAGCAGGTCAGTGGGAGGAAGTGAAAAACTGTTTTTT.